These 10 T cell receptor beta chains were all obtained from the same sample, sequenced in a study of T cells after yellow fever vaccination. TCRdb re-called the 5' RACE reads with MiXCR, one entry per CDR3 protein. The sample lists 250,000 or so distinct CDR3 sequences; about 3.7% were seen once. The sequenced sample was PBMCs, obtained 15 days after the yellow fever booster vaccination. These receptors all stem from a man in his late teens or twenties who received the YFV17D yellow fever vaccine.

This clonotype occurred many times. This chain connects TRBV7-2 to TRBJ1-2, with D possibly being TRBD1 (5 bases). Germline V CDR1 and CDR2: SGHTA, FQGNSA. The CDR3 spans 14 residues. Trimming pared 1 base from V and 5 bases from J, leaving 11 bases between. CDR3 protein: CASSLGATVYGYTF. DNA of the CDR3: TGTGCCAGCAGCTTAGGGGCGACAGTTTATGGCTACACCTTC.

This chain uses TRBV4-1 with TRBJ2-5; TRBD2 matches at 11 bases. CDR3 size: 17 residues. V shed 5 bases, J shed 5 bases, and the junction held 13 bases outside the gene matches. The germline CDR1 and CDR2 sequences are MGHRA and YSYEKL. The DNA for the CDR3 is TGCGCCAGCAGCGACCCCCTACTAGCGGGGGAGAGCGAGACCCAGTACTTC. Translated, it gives CASSDPLLAGESETQYF.

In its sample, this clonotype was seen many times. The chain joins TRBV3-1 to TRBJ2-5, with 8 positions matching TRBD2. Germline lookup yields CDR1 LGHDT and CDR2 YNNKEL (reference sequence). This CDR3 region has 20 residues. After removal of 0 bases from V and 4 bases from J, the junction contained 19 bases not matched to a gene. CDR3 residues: CASSQDPLTPGLVMRETQYF. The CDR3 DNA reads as TGTGCCAGCAGCCAAGACCCCCTCACACCGGGACTAGTTATGAGAGAGACCCAGTACTTC.

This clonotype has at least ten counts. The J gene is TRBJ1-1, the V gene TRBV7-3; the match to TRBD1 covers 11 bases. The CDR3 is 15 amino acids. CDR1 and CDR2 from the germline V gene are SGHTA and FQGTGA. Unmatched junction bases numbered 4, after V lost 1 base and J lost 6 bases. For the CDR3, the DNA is TGTGCCAGCAGCTTAAGGGGGGGACAGGGGGCTGAAGCTTTCTTT. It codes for CASSLRGGQGAEAFF. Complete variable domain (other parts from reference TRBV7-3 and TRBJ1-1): GAGVSQTPSNKVTEKGKYVELRCDPISGHTALYWYRQSLGQGPEFLIYFQGTGAADDSGLPNDRFFAVRPEGSVSTLKIQRTERGDSAVYLCASSLRGGQGAEAFFGQGTRLTVV.

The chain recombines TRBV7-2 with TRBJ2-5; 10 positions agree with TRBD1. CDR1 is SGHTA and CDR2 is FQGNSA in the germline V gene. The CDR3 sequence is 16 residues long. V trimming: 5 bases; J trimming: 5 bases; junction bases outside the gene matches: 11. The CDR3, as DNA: TGTGCCAGCAGCCGGTGGGGGACAGGGGCCGGGGAGACCCAGTACTTC. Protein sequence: CASSRWGTGAGETQYF.

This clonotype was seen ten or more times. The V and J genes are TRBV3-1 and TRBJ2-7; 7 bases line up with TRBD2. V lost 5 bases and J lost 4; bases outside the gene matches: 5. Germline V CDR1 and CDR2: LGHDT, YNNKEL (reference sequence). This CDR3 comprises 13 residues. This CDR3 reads CASSSRGIYEQYF. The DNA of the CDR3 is TGTGCCAGCAGCTCGCGGGGGATTTACGAGCAGTACTTC.

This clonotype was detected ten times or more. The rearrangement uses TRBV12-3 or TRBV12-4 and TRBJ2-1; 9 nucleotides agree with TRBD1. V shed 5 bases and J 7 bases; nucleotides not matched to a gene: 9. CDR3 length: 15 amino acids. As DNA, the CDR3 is TGTGCCAGCAGTGGGCCGGGACAGGGATCGAATGAGCAGTTCTTC. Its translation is CASSGPGQGSNEQFF.

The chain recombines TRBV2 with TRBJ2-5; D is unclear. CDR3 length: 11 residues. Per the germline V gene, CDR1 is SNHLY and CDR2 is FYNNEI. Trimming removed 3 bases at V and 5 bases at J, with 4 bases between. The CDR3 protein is CASSDLETQYF. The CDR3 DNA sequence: TGTGCCAGCAGTGATCTCGAGACCCAGTACTTC.

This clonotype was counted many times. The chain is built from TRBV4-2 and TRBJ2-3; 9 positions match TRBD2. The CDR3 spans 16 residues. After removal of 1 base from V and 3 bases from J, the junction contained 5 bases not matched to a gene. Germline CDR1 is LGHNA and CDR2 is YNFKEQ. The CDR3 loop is CASSQGTSEWTDTQYF. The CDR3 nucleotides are TGTGCCAGCAGCCAAGGGACTAGCGAGTGGACAGATACGCAGTATTTT.

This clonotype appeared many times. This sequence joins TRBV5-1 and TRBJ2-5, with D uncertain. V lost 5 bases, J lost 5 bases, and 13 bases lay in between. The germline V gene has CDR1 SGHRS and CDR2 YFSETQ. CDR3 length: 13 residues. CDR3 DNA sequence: TGCGCCAGCAGTTTTACCCCTGGGGAGACCCAGTACTTC. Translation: CASSFTPGETQYF.